This TCR beta chain came from a study of OX40 agonist ivuxolimab in advanced cancers. Overall study: Checkpoint inhibitors had been given previously to under 50% of patients. Study-wide findings and caveats: On average, CD8+ T cells showed a greater number of expanded clones than CD4+. The study observed clonal expansion of CD4+ and CD8+ blood T cells by week 6 at 0.1 to 3.0 mg/kg.

As for this clone: Its antigen is unidentified.

Germline V gene data show CDR1 as SNHLY and CDR2 as FYNNEI. The CDR3 is 12 residues long. Trimming left V 8 bases short and J 5 bases short, with 12 bases between. Libraries were prepared by immunoSEQ multiplex PCR; TCRdb keeps only in-frame clonotypes and omits some of them. Of 65,000 to 80,000 clones listed, 80% to 95% are singletons. The chain recombines TRBV2 with TRBJ2-5; D could derive from TRBD1 or TRBD2 (5 bases each). The receptor comes from an adult with an advanced solid tumor such as melanoma, head and neck, liver or kidney cancer. Sequences were derived from CD4+ or CD8+ T cells sorted from blood, sampled in a trial of the OX40 agonist ivuxolimab. The chain's CDR3 is CASGFWGETQYF. CDR3 sequence (DNA): TGTGCCAGCGGGTTTTGGGGGGAGACCCAGTACTTC.